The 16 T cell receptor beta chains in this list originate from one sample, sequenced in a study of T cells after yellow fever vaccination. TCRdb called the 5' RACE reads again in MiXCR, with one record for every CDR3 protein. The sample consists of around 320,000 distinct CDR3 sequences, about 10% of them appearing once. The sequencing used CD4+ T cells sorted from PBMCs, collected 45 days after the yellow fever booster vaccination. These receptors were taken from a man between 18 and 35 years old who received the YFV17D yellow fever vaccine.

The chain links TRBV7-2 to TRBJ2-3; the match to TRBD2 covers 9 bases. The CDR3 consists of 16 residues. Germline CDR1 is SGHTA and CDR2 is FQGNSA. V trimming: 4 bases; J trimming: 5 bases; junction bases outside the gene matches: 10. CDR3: CASSSRRGGAVDTQYF. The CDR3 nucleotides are TGTGCCAGCAGCTCTCGCCGCGGGGGGGCGGTAGATACGCAGTATTTT.

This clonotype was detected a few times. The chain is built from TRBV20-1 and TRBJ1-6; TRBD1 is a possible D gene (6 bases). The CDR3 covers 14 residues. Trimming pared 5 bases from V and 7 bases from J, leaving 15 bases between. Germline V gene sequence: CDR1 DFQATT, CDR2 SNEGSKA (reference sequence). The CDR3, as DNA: TGCAGTGCTCGGACAGTCGGGGTAAATTCACCCCTCCACTTT. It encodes CSARTVGVNSPLHF.

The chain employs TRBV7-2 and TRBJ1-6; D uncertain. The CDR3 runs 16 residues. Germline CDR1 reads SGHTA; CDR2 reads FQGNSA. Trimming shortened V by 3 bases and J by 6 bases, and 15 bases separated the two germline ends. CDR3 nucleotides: TGTGCCAGCAGCTTGCGGCAGGCATTCGCTAATTCACCCCTCCACTTT. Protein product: CASSLRQAFANSPLHF.

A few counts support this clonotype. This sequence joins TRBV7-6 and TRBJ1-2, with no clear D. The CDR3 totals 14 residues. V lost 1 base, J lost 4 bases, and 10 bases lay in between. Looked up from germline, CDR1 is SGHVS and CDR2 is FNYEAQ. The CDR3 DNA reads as TGTGCCAGCAGCTTAGTAGGAGGGTCCTATGGCTACACCTTC. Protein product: CASSLVGGSYGYTF. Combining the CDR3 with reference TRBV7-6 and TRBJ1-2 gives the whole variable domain GAGVSQSPRYKVTKRGQDVALRCDPISGHVSLYWYRQALGQGPEFLTYFNYEAQQDKSGLPNDRFSAERPEGSISTLTIQRTEQRDSAMYRCASSLVGGSYGYTFGSGTRLTVV.

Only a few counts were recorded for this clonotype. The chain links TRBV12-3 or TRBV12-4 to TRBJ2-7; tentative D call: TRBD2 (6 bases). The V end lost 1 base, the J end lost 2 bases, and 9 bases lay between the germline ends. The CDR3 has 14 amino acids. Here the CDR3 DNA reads TGTGCCAGCAGTTTAGGCGGGGCCCCCTACGAGCAGTACGTC. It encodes CASSLGGAPYEQYV.

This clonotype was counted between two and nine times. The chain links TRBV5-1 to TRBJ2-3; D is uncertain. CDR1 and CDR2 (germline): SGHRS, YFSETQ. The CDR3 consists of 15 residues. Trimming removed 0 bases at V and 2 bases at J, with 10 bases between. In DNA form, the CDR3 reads TGCGCCAGCAGCTTGGTTGCCGATCTCACAGATACGCAGTATTTT. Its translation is CASSLVADLTDTQYF.

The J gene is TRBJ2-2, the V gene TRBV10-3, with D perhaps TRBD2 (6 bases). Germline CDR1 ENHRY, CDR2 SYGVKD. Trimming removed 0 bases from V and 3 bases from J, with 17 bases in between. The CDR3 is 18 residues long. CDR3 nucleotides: TGTGCCATCAGTGAGTCAGCCCATGATAGCGGATACACCGGGGAGCTGTTTTTT. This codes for CAISESAHDSGYTGELFF.

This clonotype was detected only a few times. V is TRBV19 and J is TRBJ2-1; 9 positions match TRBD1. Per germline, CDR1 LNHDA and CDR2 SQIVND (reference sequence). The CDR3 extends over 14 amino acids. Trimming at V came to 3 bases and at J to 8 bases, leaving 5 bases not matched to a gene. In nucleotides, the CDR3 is TGTGCCAGTAGTATCCACAGGGGGCAGGATGAGCAGTTCTTC. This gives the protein CASSIHRGQDEQFF.

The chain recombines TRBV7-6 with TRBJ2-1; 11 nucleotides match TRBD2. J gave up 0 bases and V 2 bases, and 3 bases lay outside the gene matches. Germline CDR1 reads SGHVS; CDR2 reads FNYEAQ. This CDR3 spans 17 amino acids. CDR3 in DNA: TGTGCCAGCAGCTTATTAGCGGGGGGGAGCTCCTACAATGAGCAGTTCTTC. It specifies CASSLLAGGSSYNEQFF.

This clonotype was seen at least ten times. The CDR3 region has the DNA TGTGCCAGCAGTGTATCTGGGGCCAACGTCCTGACTTTC. This sequence encodes CASSVSGANVLTF. V gene TRBV12-3 or TRBV12-4 combines with J gene TRBJ2-6; D ambiguous. The ends were cut back, 5 bases at V and 1 base at J, with 3 bases in the middle. CDR3 size: 13 residues.

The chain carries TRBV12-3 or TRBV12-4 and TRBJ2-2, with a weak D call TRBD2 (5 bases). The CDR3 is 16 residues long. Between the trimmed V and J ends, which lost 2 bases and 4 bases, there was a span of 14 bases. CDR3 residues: CASSLSRGFSTGELFF. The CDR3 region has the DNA TGTGCCAGCAGTTTAAGTCGAGGGTTTAGCACCGGGGAGCTGTTTTTT.

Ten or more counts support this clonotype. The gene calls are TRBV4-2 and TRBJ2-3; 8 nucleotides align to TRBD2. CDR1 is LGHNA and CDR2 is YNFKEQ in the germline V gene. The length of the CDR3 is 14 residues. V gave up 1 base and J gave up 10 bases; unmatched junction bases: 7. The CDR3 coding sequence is TGTGCCAGCAGCCAAGGGCAGGCGGGAGGCGCGCAGTATTTT. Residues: CASSQGQAGGAQYF.

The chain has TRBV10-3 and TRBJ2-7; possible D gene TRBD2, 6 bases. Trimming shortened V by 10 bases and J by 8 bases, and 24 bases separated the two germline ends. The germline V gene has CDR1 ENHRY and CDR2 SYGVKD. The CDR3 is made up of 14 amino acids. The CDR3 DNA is TGTGCCACCATCGGGGGTCTAACTGACCTGCAGCAGTACTTC. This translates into CATIGGLTDLQQYF.

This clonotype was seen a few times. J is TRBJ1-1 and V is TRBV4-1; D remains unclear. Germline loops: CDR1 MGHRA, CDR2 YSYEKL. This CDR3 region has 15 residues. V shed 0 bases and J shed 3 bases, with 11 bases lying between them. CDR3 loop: CASSQDRDGDTEAFF. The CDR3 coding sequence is TGCGCCAGCAGCCAAGATCGGGATGGGGACACTGAAGCTTTCTTT.

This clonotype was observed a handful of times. The CDR3 DNA reads as TGTGCCACCAGTGGATCGGACAGGGGCATCACAGATACGCAGTATTTT. Translation: CATSGSDRGITDTQYF. This sequence joins TRBV24-1 and TRBJ2-3; 9 bases are shared with TRBD1. CDR1 and CDR2 (germline): KGHDR, SFDVKD. This CDR3 has 16 amino acids. Unmatched junction bases numbered 7, after V lost 5 bases and J lost 2 bases.

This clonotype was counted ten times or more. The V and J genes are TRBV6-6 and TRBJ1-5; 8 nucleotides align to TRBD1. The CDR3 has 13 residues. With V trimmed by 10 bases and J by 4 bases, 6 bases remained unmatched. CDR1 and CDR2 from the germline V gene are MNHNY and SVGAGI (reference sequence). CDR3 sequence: CATVQGVNQPQHF. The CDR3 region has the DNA TGTGCCACGGTACAGGGGGTTAATCAGCCCCAGCATTTT.